A single sample is the source of the 28 T cell receptor beta chains below, sequenced in a study of cytotoxic CD8 clonotypes in ibrutinib-treated CLL (dated by TCRdb to the early 2020s). The library was prepared using the immunoSEQ multiplex PCR assay. TCRdb limited this immuneACCESS table to in-frame rearrangements with V and J called. A share of clones is missing; checked studies link under half to unresolved V genes, and the rest is unexplained. For this sample the table gives 50,000 to 70,000 clones, of which roughly 49% were detected only once. 20% to 30% of the sample is in the top ten clones. The time point label here, explained by the study, means: progressive disease on ibrutinib. The material was PBMCs, obtained at disease progression, from a patient treated with ibrutinib. Every receptor here comes from a human donor with chronic lymphocytic leukemia.

Points on this clone: Distinct nucleotide sequences in the sample also encode this CDR3. This chain joins TRBV30 and TRBJ1-2; tentative D call: TRBD1 (6 bases). Germline CDR1 and CDR2: GTSNPN and SVGIG (reference sequence). V was clipped by 5 bases and J by 7 bases, with 14 bases between them. CDR3 size: 12 residues. The CDR3 bases are TGTGCCTGGGGGTGGGGGGGCTCTGGCTACACCTTC. This gives the protein CAWGWGGSGYTF.

This chain joins TRBV7-2 and TRBJ1-2, with TRBD1 identical over 9 bases. This CDR3 has 15 amino acids. The V and J ends lost 2 bases and 2 bases, in that order; junction bases with no gene match: 3. Per the germline V gene, CDR1 is SGHTA and CDR2 is FQGNSA. The DNA of the CDR3 is TGTGCCAGCAGCTTACTAGGGACAGGGAACTATGGCTACACCTTC. Residues: CASSLLGTGNYGYTF.

Only a few counts were recorded for this clone. V and J are TRBV5-1 and TRBJ1-3; weak D call: TRBD1 (5 bases). CDR3 length: 14 amino acids. CDR1 is SGHRS, CDR2 YFSETQ, per germline. The V end lost 4 bases, the J end lost 2 bases, and 10 bases lay between the germline ends. CDR3 nucleotides: TGCGCCAGCAGCCTGACAGCTACTGGAAACACCATATATTTT. Amino acids: CASSLTATGNTIYF.

This clone appeared a few times. The chain joins TRBV5-6 to TRBJ1-2, with D possibly TRBD1 on 5 matching bases. Germline values: CDR1 SGHDT, CDR2 YYEEEE. The CDR3 spans 15 residues. With 2 bases removed from V and 4 bases from J, the gap between germline ends came to 15 bases. The CDR3, as DNA: TGTGCCAGCAGCTTAGGGCAGACAGAATTCTATGGCTACACCTTC. This sequence encodes CASSLGQTEFYGYTF.

V usage is TRBV30 and J usage is TRBJ2-3, with 11 bases lining up with TRBD2. Germline assignment: CDR1 GTSNPN and CDR2 SVGIG (reference sequence). Germline trimming cut 3 bases from V and 3 bases from J; bases unmatched to any gene: 2. The CDR3 spans 14 residues. The CDR3 protein is CAWSTSGGTDTQYF. The CDR3 DNA reads as TGTGCCTGGAGCACTAGCGGGGGAACAGATACGCAGTATTTT.

CDR3 loop: CASIQGITQPSGGYTF. Written as DNA, the CDR3 is TGTGCCAGCATCCAGGGGATTACACAACCCTCGGGGGGCTACACCTTC. The chain has TRBV7-2 and TRBJ1-2, with D perhaps TRBD1 (6 bases). Trimming took off 7 bases at V and 8 bases at J, with 26 bases between the two ends. The CDR3 has 16 amino acids. CDR1 is SGHTA and CDR2 is FQGNSA in the germline V gene.

The chain recombines TRBV2 with TRBJ2-5; D assignment may be TRBD1 or TRBD2 (5 bases each). The CDR3 covers 14 residues. V was cut by 2 bases and J by 5 bases, with 12 bases left in between. CDR1 SNHLY and CDR2 FYNNEI come from the germline V gene. In DNA form, the CDR3 reads TGTGCCAGCAGTGAATGGGGCAGGAGGGAGACCCAGTACTTC. This codes for CASSEWGRRETQYF.

This clone has a handful of counts. J is TRBJ2-3 and V is TRBV6-5; 7 positions match TRBD1. The CDR3 is 13 residues long. Per the germline V gene, CDR1 is MNHEY and CDR2 is SVGAGI. The V segment lost 10 bases and the J segment 1 base; nucleotides outside the gene matches: 5. CDR3 DNA sequence: TGTGCCACCCAAACAGGGGGCACAGATACGCAGTATTTT. Translating it yields CATQTGGTDTQYF.

This clone occurred a few times. V usage is TRBV6-6 and J usage is TRBJ1-6, with a tentative D call TRBD1 (5 bases). The CDR3 length is 15 residues. Trimming removed 8 bases from V and 3 bases from J, with 14 bases in between. Germline V lookup: CDR1 MNHNY, CDR2 SVGAGI (reference sequence). CDR3 sequence: CASADGASYNSPLHF. In nucleotides, the CDR3 is TGTGCCAGCGCTGACGGGGCTAGCTATAATTCACCCCTCCACTTT.

The gene calls are TRBV11-3 and TRBJ2-3, with D possibly TRBD1 on 5 matching bases. V lost 1 base, J lost 4 bases, and 9 bases lay in between. CDR3 length: 14 residues. Germline V lookup: CDR1 SGHNT, CDR2 YENEEA. CDR3 loop: CASSLGQGPDTQYF. The CDR3 DNA follows: TGTGCCAGCAGCTTAGGGCAGGGCCCAGATACGCAGTATTTT. The full variable domain, with the rest looked up from reference TRBV11-3 and TRBJ2-3, is EAGVVQSPRYKIIEKKQPVAFWCNPISGHNTLYWYLQNLGQGPELLIRYENEEAVDDSQLPKDRFSAERLKGVDSTLKIQPAELGDSAVYLCASSLGQGPDTQYFGPGTRLTVL.

This clone has only one observation. This rearrangement joins TRBV2 to TRBJ2-7; D is unclear. The CDR3 length is 11 residues. From germline, CDR1 is SNHLY and CDR2 FYNNEI. V lost 6 bases, J lost 1 base, and 4 bases lay in between. The CDR3, as DNA: TGTGCCAGCAGCCCTTCCTACGAGCAGTACTTC. Its protein product is CASSPSYEQYF.

The chain links TRBV6-1 to TRBJ2-2, with TRBD2 matching 9 bases. The ends lost 6 bases at V and 9 bases at J; junction bases unmatched: 5. Germline V lookup: CDR1 MNHNS, CDR2 SASEGT. The CDR3 sequence is 13 residues long. CDR3 DNA: TGTGCCAGCAGGCGGGGGGGTGAGCGGGAGCTGTTTTTT. Translating it yields CASRRGGERELFF.

There are a few counts of this clone. This sequence joins TRBV28 and TRBJ2-3; 10 nucleotides agree with TRBD2. Trimming took 6 bases from V and 6 from J; bases not matched to a gene: 21. This CDR3 is 19 amino acids long. Germline V CDR1 and CDR2: MDHEN, SYDVKM. The CDR3 DNA reads as TGTGCCAGCAGCGGAGGGTACTGGACTAGCGGAGGCACTTTGGATACGCAGTATTTT. It encodes CASSGGYWTSGGTLDTQYF.

This sequence joins TRBV5-1 and TRBJ2-1; the D is unclear. The germline CDR1 and CDR2 sequences are SGHRS and YFSETQ. The CDR3 runs 14 residues. Deletions cut 4 bases from V and 2 bases from J, with 10 bases between. The CDR3 loop is CASSPGSPYNEQFF. In DNA form, the CDR3 reads TGCGCCAGCAGCCCCGGGTCCCCCTACAATGAGCAGTTCTTC.

This clone was counted once. At one end the junction does not follow the germline gene, possibly because of a read error. The V and J genes are TRBV28 and TRBJ1-4, with TRBD1 matching 7 bases. Germline-derived CDR1 and CDR2 are MDHEN and SYDVKM. CDR3 length equals 14 residues. The CDR3 is CASRTGGTAERLFF. The CDR3 nucleotides are TGTGCCAGCAGGACTGGGGGGACAGCAGAAAGACTGTTTTTT.

The V gene is TRBV2, the J gene TRBJ1-1, with TRBD1 identical over 8 bases. Germline CDR1 SNHLY, CDR2 FYNNEI. With V trimmed by 11 bases and J by 4 bases, 6 bases remained unmatched. CDR3 length equals 12 residues. Written as DNA, the CDR3 is TGTGCCCGCGGGACAGGTCTCACTGAAGCTTTCTTT. Translated: CARGTGLTEAFF.

The chain recombines TRBV7-2 with TRBJ1-5; possibly TRBD1 for D (5 bases). Trimming shortened V by 5 bases and J by 6 bases, and 17 bases separated the two germline ends. This CDR3 has 15 amino acids. CDR1 is SGHTA and CDR2 is FQGNSA in the germline V gene. The CDR3 bases are TGTGCCAGCAGCACGGGGGGGTGGGGTGGTCAGCCCCAGCATTTT. This sequence encodes CASSTGGWGGQPQHF.

This rearrangement joins TRBV28 to TRBJ2-7, with D maybe TRBD1 (5 bases). With 2 bases removed from V and 2 bases from J, the gap between germline ends came to 10 bases. The CDR3 is 14 residues long. Germline CDR1 reads MDHEN; CDR2 reads SYDVKM. CDR3: CASSLTQGPYEQYF. CDR3 in DNA: TGTGCCAGCAGTTTAACGCAGGGTCCCTACGAGCAGTACTTC.

The table lists this clone with a few counts. The rearrangement uses TRBV5-1 and TRBJ1-6, with TRBD1 identical over 10 bases. From germline, CDR1 is SGHRS and CDR2 YFSETQ. The CDR3 has 14 amino acids. Trimming took 4 bases from V and 10 from J; bases not matched to a gene: 5. The CDR3 sequence: CASSILTGGSPLHF. The CDR3 DNA sequence: TGCGCCAGCAGCATACTGACAGGGGGCTCACCCCTCCACTTT.

This chain connects TRBV7-9 to TRBJ2-1; TRBD1 might be the D (6 bases). Trimming removed 5 bases at V and 8 bases at J, with 25 bases between. This CDR3 has 17 residues. CDR1 and CDR2 (germline): SEHNR, FQNEAQ (reference sequence). For the CDR3, the DNA is TGTGCCAGCAGCCCGCCTAGCTTAGGGGCCCAGGGGTATGAGCAGTTCTTC. This codes for CASSPPSLGAQGYEQFF.

V and J are TRBV5-1 and TRBJ2-7, with D perhaps matching TRBD1 (5 bases). There are 14 residues in the CDR3. The V end lost 4 bases, the J end lost 2 bases, and 13 bases lay between the germline ends. Germline V gene sequence: CDR1 SGHRS, CDR2 YFSETQ. CDR3 sequence: CASSQERGPYEQYF. In DNA, the CDR3 is TGCGCCAGCAGCCAAGAAAGGGGTCCCTACGAGCAGTACTTC.

This clone was found a few times. The chain has TRBV9 and TRBJ1-2; D may be TRBD1 (6 bases). CDR3 size: 13 residues. V lost 0 bases and J lost 7, with 10 bases in between. Germline V gene sequence: CDR1 SGDLS, CDR2 YYNGEE. As DNA, the CDR3 is TGTGCCAGCAGCGTAGGGGACAAGAGTGGCTACACCTTC. Translation gives CASSVGDKSGYTF. Full variable domain (outside the CDR3, taken from reference TRBV9 and TRBJ1-2): DSGVTQTPKHLITATGQRVTLRCSPRSGDLSVYWYQQSLDQGLQFLIQYYNGEERAKGNILERFSAQQFPDLHSELNLSSLELGDSALYFCASSVGDKSGYTFGSGTRLTVV.

J is TRBJ1-1 and V is TRBV27; no definite D call. Germline values: CDR1 MNHEY, CDR2 SMNVEV (reference sequence). V shed 7 bases and J shed 6 bases, with 9 bases lying between them. The CDR3 is 11 residues long. The CDR3 nucleotides are TGTGCCAGCATCGAGGGCGCTGAAGCTTTCTTT. Encoded protein: CASIEGAEAFF.

This clone has just a few counts. The chain is built from TRBV19 and TRBJ1-5, with D tentatively TRBD1 (6 bases). The CDR3 runs to 11 residues. V was shortened by 8 bases and J by 5 bases, with 7 bases between the two germline ends. CDR1 is LNHDA and CDR2 is SQIVND in the germline V gene (reference sequence). CDR3 protein: CASGGDQPQHF. As DNA, the CDR3 is TGTGCCAGTGGGGGCGATCAGCCCCAGCATTTT.

The chain recombines TRBV25-1 with TRBJ2-3, with TRBD1 as a possible D gene (6 bases). The CDR3 has 14 amino acids. CDR1 is MGHDK, CDR2 SYGVNS, per germline. The V and J ends lost 6 bases and 5 bases respectively, with 15 bases between them. The CDR3 reads CASRGPNRVDTQYF. The CDR3 bases are TGTGCCAGCAGGGGCCCGAACAGGGTAGATACGCAGTATTTT.

The chain carries TRBV7-9 and TRBJ2-5; 7 nucleotides agree with TRBD2. Germline V gene data show CDR1 as SEHNR and CDR2 as FQNEAQ (reference sequence). The CDR3 has 14 amino acids. The V gene end was trimmed by 7 bases and the J gene end by 2 bases; junction bases not matched to a gene: 7. CDR3 coding DNA: TGTGCCAGCACCCGGGGGGATTCACAAGAGACCCAGTACTTC. It translates to CASTRGDSQETQYF.

The rearrangement joins TRBV28 to TRBJ2-5; D is unresolved. This CDR3 contains 13 residues. CDR1 and CDR2 (germline): MDHEN, SYDVKM. V lost 6 bases, J lost 2 bases, and 10 bases lay in between. This CDR3 reads CASSRPVQETQYF. The CDR3 DNA is TGTGCCAGCAGCCGCCCAGTACAAGAGACCCAGTACTTC.

The chain links TRBV29-1 to TRBJ2-7; 9 nucleotides agree with TRBD1. Trimming cost V 7 bases and J 2 bases; bases outside gene matches: 6. Germline V gives CDR1 SQVTM, CDR2 ANQGSEA. The CDR3 spans 13 residues. The CDR3 loop reads CSAGGQGAYEQYF. Here the CDR3 DNA reads TGCAGCGCCGGGGGACAGGGAGCCTACGAGCAGTACTTC.